The 9 T cell receptor beta chains below come from one sample, sequenced in a study of shared clonotypes between healthy human individuals. The assay was immunoSEQ multiplex PCR, and TCRdb's table has in-frame clones only and misses some. The table has 1,400,000 or so clones, 98% seen once. The specimen was naive CD4+ T cells sorted from blood. Subset: CD45RA+ positively selected. The receptors shown here come from a man aged 25 to 45 in good health.

This chain joins TRBV5-1 and TRBJ2-5; 11 bases map to TRBD1. The germline V gene has CDR1 SGHRS and CDR2 YFSETQ. The V segment lost 2 bases and the J segment 4 bases; nucleotides outside the gene matches: 13. The CDR3 runs 18 residues. CDR3 protein: CASSFIFPGQGGRETQYF. CDR3 DNA: TGCGCCAGCAGCTTCATTTTCCCGGGACAGGGGGGACGAGAGACCCAGTACTTC.

The genes are TRBV27 and TRBJ1-4; TRBD1 is a possible D gene (6 bases). Trimming took 6 bases from V and 10 from J, leaving 24 bases between them. The germline V gene has CDR1 MNHEY and CDR2 SMNVEV (reference sequence). The CDR3 sequence is 16 residues long. Written as DNA, the CDR3 is TGTGCCAGCAGCCCTCTCGGACGACTACAGGGCGGAAAACTGTTTTTT. Protein: CASSPLGRLQGGKLFF.

As concerns this clone: At the DNA level, this CDR3 is encoded by other sequences in the same sample as well. V and J are TRBV7-3 and TRBJ2-1, with 7 nucleotides matching TRBD2. The germline gives CDR1 SGHTA, CDR2 FQGTGA. The CDR3 totals 15 residues. Unmatched junction bases numbered 8, after V lost 5 bases and J lost 4 bases. The CDR3 spells CASSLSSGTYNEQFF. The CDR3 DNA follows: TGTGCCAGCAGCCTATCTAGCGGAACTTACAATGAGCAGTTCTTC.

About this clone itself: Other DNA sequences in the same sample also yield this CDR3. The J gene is TRBJ1-5, the V gene TRBV29-1; 8 bases match TRBD1. Unmatched junction bases numbered 3, after V lost 4 bases and J lost 4 bases. The CDR3 contains 13 residues. Germline V gene sequence: CDR1 SQVTM, CDR2 ANQGSEA. The CDR3 region has the DNA TGCAGCGTTGGACAGGGGCCTAATCAGCCCCAGCATTTT. It specifies CSVGQGPNQPQHF.

The rearrangement joins TRBV21-1 to TRBJ2-1; the D call of TRBD2 is as the table states it, not checked on the DNA. TRBV21-1 is a pseudogene locus. The CDR3 contains 16 residues. The CDR3 loop is CASSKESGRRYNEQFF. The DNA of the CDR3 is TGTGCCAGCAGCAAAGAGAGCGGGAGACGGTACAATGAGCAGTTCTTC.

This rearrangement joins TRBV29-1 to TRBJ2-1; TRBD2 aligns across 10 bases. Germline values: CDR1 SQVTM, CDR2 ANQGSEA. This CDR3 is 15 amino acids long. V was clipped by 4 bases and J by 7 bases; unmatched bases: 10. As DNA, the CDR3 is TGCAGCGTTGGGGGGCATAGCGGGAGGTATAATGAGCAGTTCTTC. Translation gives CSVGGHSGRYNEQFF.

The chain couples TRBV6-5 to TRBJ1-2, with D unclear. CDR1 and CDR2 (germline): MNHEY, SVGAGI. This CDR3 is 14 amino acids long. The V end was cut by 0 bases, the J end by 8 bases, with 13 bases between. DNA of the CDR3: TGTGCCAGCAGTTACTCAGACGGCGTAGGGGGCTACACCTTC. As protein: CASSYSDGVGGYTF.

This chain links TRBV10-2 with TRBJ2-5; D might be TRBD2 (6 bases). CDR3 length equals 15 residues. The V and J ends lost 3 bases and 3 bases respectively, with 14 bases between them. The germline gives CDR1 WSHSY, CDR2 SAAADI. The CDR3 sequence is CASSEIGGGEETQYF. The CDR3 DNA follows: TGCGCCAGCAGTGAAATTGGCGGAGGGGAAGAGACCCAGTACTTC.

A remark on this clone: This sample includes further DNA sequences coding for the same CDR3. The V and J genes are TRBV10-3 and TRBJ1-5; no definite D call. The germline CDR1 and CDR2 sequences are ENHRY and SYGVKD. V dropped 0 bases and J dropped 2 bases, with 5 bases sitting between them. CDR3 length: 14 amino acids. CDR3 region: CAISESKGNQPQHF. The DNA for the CDR3 is TGTGCCATCAGTGAGTCCAAGGGCAATCAGCCCCAGCATTTT.